A selection of T cell receptor beta chains follows, all from one sample in a study of T cell responses to AZD1222 COVID-19 vaccine. Using immunoSEQ multiplex PCR, the repertoire was profiled, and TCRdb retains in-frame clones only, with some absent. The table records over 120,000 clones, roughly 92% of them present only once. The starting material was peripheral blood, obtained on day 0 of AZD1222 vaccination. The receptors here all came from an adult in good health. The CDR3 runs from the conserved cysteine through the conserved F or W. A D gene is named only where the DNA matches it firmly. Size is omitted from some rows. Given values are once, few, many or a class for expanded clones.

j_call: TRBJ2-1; clone_size: few; v_call: TRBV7-9; d_call: TRBD2; cdr3_nt: TGTGCCAGCAGCTACAGCGGGAGCTCCTACAATGAGCAGTTCTTC; cdr3_aa: CASSYSGSSYNEQFF
j_call: TRBJ2-1; clone_size: .; v_call: TRBV4-2; d_call: .; cdr3_nt: TGTGCCAGCAGCCAAGTGTTGGCCATCAATGAGCAGTTCTTC; cdr3_aa: CASSQVLAINEQFF
j_call: TRBJ2-3; clone_size: .; v_call: TRBV4-1; d_call: .; cdr3_nt: TGCGCCAGCAGTCTACTAGCCCCGGCAGATACGCAGTATTTT; cdr3_aa: CASSLLAPADTQYF
j_call: TRBJ2-3; clone_size: .; v_call: TRBV6-4; d_call: TRBD2; cdr3_nt: TGTGCCAGCAGTGCGACTAGCGGGGGGACAGATACGCAGTATTTT; cdr3_aa: CASSATSGGTDTQYF
j_call: TRBJ2-7; clone_size: .; v_call: TRBV9; d_call: .; cdr3_nt: TGTGCCAGCAGCCCCGGGACTGAGAGCTACGAGCAGTACTTC; cdr3_aa: CASSPGTESYEQYF
j_call: TRBJ2-7; clone_size: .; v_call: TRBV2; d_call: .; cdr3_nt: TGTGCCAGCAGTGACGACGGTGGGCAGTACTTC; cdr3_aa: CASSDDGGQYF
j_call: TRBJ1-4; clone_size: .; v_call: TRBV19; d_call: .; cdr3_nt: TGTGCCACCAAGACAGAATTTAATGAAAAACTGTTTTTT; cdr3_aa: CATKTEFNEKLFF
j_call: TRBJ2-1; clone_size: .; v_call: TRBV28; d_call: TRBD2; cdr3_nt: TGTGCCAGCAGAGATACGGGACTAGCGGAGCAGTTCTTC; cdr3_aa: CASRDTGLAEQFF
j_call: TRBJ2-7; clone_size: .; v_call: TRBV6-1; d_call: .; cdr3_nt: TGTGCCAGCAGTGAACGGGACATCCAAGGCCACGAGCAGTACTTC; cdr3_aa: CASSERDIQGHEQYF
j_call: TRBJ1-2; clone_size: .; v_call: TRBV18; d_call: .; cdr3_nt: TGTGCCAGCTCACCCGGACAGCGAAACTATGGCTACACCTTC; cdr3_aa: CASSPGQRNYGYTF
j_call: TRBJ2-1; clone_size: .; v_call: TRBV28; d_call: .; cdr3_nt: TGTGCCAGCAGCGCTTCTACGGGTGAGCAGTTCTTC; cdr3_aa: CASSASTGEQFF
j_call: TRBJ2-7; clone_size: .; v_call: TRBV7-6; d_call: TRBD1; cdr3_nt: TGTGCCAGCAGCGGTCGGACAGGGGACAACGAGCAGTACTTC; cdr3_aa: CASSGRTGDNEQYF
j_call: TRBJ1-2; clone_size: few; v_call: TRBV3-1/TRBV3-2; d_call: .; cdr3_nt: TGTGCCAGCACCAGAGGACGGCAAATACGGGATGGCTACACCTTC; cdr3_aa: CASTRGRQIRDGYTF
j_call: TRBJ2-7; clone_size: .; v_call: TRBV6-1; d_call: TRBD2; cdr3_nt: TGTGCCAGCAGTGAATACGAGACTAGCGTCTACGAGCAGTACTTC; cdr3_aa: CASSEYETSVYEQYF
j_call: TRBJ1-1; clone_size: .; v_call: TRBV6-4; d_call: .; cdr3_nt: TGTGCCAGCAGTGACCCTACGACAGGTCGCACTGAAGCTTTCTTT; cdr3_aa: CASSDPTTGRTEAFF
j_call: TRBJ2-7; clone_size: .; v_call: TRBV3-1/TRBV3-2; d_call: .; cdr3_nt: TGTGCCAGCAGCCCCGGCTATTCGACCTACGAGCAGTACTTC; cdr3_aa: CASSPGYSTYEQYF
j_call: TRBJ1-2; clone_size: .; v_call: TRBV5-1; d_call: .; cdr3_nt: TGCGCCAGCAACTCGGGGGCAGCTAACTATGGCTACACCTTC; cdr3_aa: CASNSGAANYGYTF
j_call: TRBJ1-6; clone_size: .; v_call: TRBV27; d_call: .; cdr3_nt: TGTGCCAGCAGCCGGACCCCCTATAATTCACCCCTCCACTTT; cdr3_aa: CASSRTPYNSPLHF
j_call: TRBJ1-1; clone_size: .; v_call: TRBV5-6; d_call: .; cdr3_nt: TGTGCCAGCAGCTTCGGCAGGCCGAACACTGAAGCTTTCTTT; cdr3_aa: CASSFGRPNTEAFF
j_call: TRBJ1-2; clone_size: .; v_call: TRBV18; d_call: .; cdr3_nt: TGTGCCAGCTCACCACTCGGGTCCTATGGCTACACCTTC; cdr3_aa: CASSPLGSYGYTF
j_call: TRBJ1-4; clone_size: .; v_call: TRBV5-1; d_call: .; cdr3_nt: TGCGCCAGCAGCCCAGGACAATGGAACGAAAAACTGTTTTTT; cdr3_aa: CASSPGQWNEKLFF
j_call: TRBJ2-7; clone_size: .; v_call: TRBV5-5; d_call: .; cdr3_nt: TGTGCCAGCAGCACCCTATATGGGTACGAGCAGTACTTC; cdr3_aa: CASSTLYGYEQYF
j_call: TRBJ1-5; clone_size: .; v_call: TRBV5-8; d_call: .; cdr3_nt: TGTGCCAGCAGCTTTGCCCCTCGGGGGGGGATTCAGCCCCAGCATTTT; cdr3_aa: CASSFAPRGGIQPQHF
j_call: TRBJ2-3; clone_size: .; v_call: TRBV5-1; d_call: .; cdr3_nt: TGCGCCAGCAGCTCGGAGATTACAGATACGCAGTATTTT; cdr3_aa: CASSSEITDTQYF